This T cell receptor (beta chain) was documented in a study of a mutant IDH1 vaccine in newly diagnosed glioma. A remark on this clone: Antigen specificity is unknown.

Data came from immunoSEQ multiplex PCR; TCRdb stores just in-frame clones and leaves some out. Here the sample spans around 60,000 clones, around 92% being singletons. The CDR3 consists of 16 residues. J lost 2 bases, V lost 4 bases, and 6 bases had no gene match. Looked up from germline, CDR1 is SGDLS and CDR2 is YYNGEE. Time point here: baseline, week 1 (first vaccination visit). This sample's treatment: pre-vaccination baseline after standard-of-care therapy. Study observations and caveats: Seemingly, pseudoprogression had no relation to changes in the top peripheral T cell clonotypes.

This specimen consisted of PBMCs, obtained from a glioma patient treated with radiotherapy, temozolomide or both. This sequence joins TRBV9 and TRBJ2-3; 11 nucleotides match TRBD2. This receptor was obtained from a man between 45 and 60 years old with glioma. CDR3 sequence (DNA): TGTGCCAGCAGCCCGGGACTAGCGGAGATCACAGATACGCAGTATTTT. This codes for CASSPGLAEITDTQYF. The variable domain in full, completed from reference TRBV9 and TRBJ2-3, reads DSGVTQTPKHLITATGQRVTLRCSPRSGDLSVYWYQQSLDQGLQFLIQYYNGEERAKGNILERFSAQQFPDLHSELNLSSLELGDSALYFCASSPGLAEITDTQYFGPGTRLTVL.